This T cell receptor beta chain was recovered during a study of regulatory T cells in long-lasting Graves disease. Sample time point: newly diagnosed GD, antithyroid drugs for less than 3 months. The TCR library was made from RNA extracted from PBMCs. Study findings and constraints: Persistent disease preferred TRBV28, TRBJ1-2 and TRBJ2-5.

Comment on this clonotype: Its antigen remains unidentified.

Arm-PCR of CDR3 regions and iRepertoire HTBI primers were the basis on which TCR beta libraries were built. TCRdb independently ran MiXCR on the multiplex PCR reads; one entry per CDR3 protein. The table has 600,000 to 650,000 distinct CDR3 sequences, roughly 15% seen once. Trimming cost V 5 bases and J 3 bases; bases outside gene matches: 14. This CDR3 has 17 amino acids. Germline V gene lookup returns CDR1 SEHNR and CDR2 FQNEAQ (reference sequence). This sample was also put to use in a study of T cells in Graves' hyperthyroidism and ophthalmopathy. This second study notes: TCR CDR3 underwent first-round RT-PCR with the HTBI primer set. The authors' 13 V-J model separated ophthalmopathy from stable hyperthyroidism.

This specimen was peripheral blood mononuclear cells (PBMCs), taken at new diagnosis, from a patient treated with antithyroid drugs. This TCR came from a woman in her 30s with Graves disease. This chain joins TRBV7-9 and TRBJ1-1, with 8 bases identical to TRBD1. The CDR3 spells CASSALYRGSRDTEAFF. The CDR3 nucleotides are TGTGCCAGCAGCGCGCTCTACAGGGGGAGTCGGGACACTGAAGCTTTCTTT.